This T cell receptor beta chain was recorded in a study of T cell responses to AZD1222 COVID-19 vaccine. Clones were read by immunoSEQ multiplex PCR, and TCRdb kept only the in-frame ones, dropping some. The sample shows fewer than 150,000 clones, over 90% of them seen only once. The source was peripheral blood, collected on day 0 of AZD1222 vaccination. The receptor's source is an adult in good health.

CDR3 region: CASSVDRGVGNEKLFF. CDR3 nucleotide sequence: TGTGCCAGCAGCGTAGATCGGGGGGTAGGAAATGAAAAACTGTTTTTT. The rearrangement uses TRBV9 and TRBJ1-4; possibly TRBD1 for D (5 bases). The CDR3 totals 16 residues. Trimming stripped 0 bases from V and 5 bases from J, with 14 bases between. The germline V gene encodes CDR1 SGDLS and CDR2 YYNGEE.